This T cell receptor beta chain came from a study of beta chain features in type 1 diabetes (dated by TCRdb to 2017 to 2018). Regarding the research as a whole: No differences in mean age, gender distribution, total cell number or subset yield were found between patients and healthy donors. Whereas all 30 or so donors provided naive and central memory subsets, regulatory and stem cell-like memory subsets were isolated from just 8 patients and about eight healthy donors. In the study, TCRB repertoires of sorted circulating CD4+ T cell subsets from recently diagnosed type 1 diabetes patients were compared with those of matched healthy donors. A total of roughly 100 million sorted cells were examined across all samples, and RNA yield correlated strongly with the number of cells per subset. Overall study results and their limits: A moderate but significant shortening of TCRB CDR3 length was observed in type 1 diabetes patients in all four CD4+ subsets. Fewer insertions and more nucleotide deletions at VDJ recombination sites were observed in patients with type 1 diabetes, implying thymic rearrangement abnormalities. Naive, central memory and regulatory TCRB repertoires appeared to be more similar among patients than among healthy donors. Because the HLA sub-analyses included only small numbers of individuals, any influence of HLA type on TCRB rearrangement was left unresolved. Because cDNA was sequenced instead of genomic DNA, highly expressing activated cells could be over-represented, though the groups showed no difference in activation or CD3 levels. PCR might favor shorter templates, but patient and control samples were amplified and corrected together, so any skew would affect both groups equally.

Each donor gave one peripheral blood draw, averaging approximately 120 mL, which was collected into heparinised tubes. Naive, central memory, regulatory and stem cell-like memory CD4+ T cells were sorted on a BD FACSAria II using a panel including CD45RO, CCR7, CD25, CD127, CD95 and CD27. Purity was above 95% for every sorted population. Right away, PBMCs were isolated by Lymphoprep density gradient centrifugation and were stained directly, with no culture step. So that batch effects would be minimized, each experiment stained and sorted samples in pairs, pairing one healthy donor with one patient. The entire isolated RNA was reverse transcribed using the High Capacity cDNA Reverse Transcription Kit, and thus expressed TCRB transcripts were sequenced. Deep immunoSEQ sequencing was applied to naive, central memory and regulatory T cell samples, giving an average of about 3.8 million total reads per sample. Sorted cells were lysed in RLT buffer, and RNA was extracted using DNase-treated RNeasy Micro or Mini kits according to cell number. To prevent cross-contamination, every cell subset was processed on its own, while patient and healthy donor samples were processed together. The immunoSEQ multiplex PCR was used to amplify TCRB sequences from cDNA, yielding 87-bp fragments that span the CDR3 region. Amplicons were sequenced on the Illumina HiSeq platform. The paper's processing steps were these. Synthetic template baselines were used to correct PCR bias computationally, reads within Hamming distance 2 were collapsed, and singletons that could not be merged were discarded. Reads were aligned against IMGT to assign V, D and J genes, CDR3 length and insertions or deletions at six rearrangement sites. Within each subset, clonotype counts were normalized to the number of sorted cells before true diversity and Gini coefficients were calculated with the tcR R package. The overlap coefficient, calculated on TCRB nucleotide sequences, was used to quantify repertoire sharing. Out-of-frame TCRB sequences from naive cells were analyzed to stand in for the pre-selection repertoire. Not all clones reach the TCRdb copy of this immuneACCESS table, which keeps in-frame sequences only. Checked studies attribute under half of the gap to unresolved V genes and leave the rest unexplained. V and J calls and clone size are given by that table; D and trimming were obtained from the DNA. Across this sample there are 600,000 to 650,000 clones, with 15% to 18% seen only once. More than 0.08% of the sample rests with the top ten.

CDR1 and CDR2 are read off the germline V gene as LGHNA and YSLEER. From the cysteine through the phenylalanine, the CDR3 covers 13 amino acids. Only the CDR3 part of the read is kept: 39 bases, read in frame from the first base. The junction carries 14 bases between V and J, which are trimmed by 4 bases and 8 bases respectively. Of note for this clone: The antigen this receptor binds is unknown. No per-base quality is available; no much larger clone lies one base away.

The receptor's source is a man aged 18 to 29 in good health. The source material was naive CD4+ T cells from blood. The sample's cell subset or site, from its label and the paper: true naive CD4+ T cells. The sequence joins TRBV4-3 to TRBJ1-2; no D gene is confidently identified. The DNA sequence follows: TGCGCCAGCAGCCTCGACCCGATAGCCGGCTACACCTTC. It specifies CASSLDPIAGYTF.